This is a list of T cell receptor beta chains from one sample in a study of cytomegalovirus exposure and HLA in healthy donors. Data came from immunoSEQ multiplex PCR; TCRdb stores just in-frame clones and leaves some out. This sample's table reports approximately 110,000 clones. What was sequenced was PBMCs. These receptors came from a man aged 25 to 45 in good health and CMV-seronegative. Both conserved end residues are part of each CDR3. The order of the fields is D gene, J gene, V gene, CDR3 DNA, CDR3 protein. A D gene is named only where the DNA matches it firmly.

TRBD1 | TRBJ1-5 | TRBV7-8 | TGTGCCAGCAGCTTCGACAGGGTCGGCAATCAGCCCCAGCATTTT | CASSFDRVGNQPQHF
TRBD1 | TRBJ2-3 | TRBV5-1 | TGCGCCAGCAGTCTGACAGGGGGCGGCACAGATACGCAGTATTTT | CASSLTGGGTDTQYF
- | TRBJ1-1 | TRBV7-3 | TGTGCCAGCAGCTTAAATTGGGCGGGTGAAACTGAAGCTTTCTTT | CASSLNWAGETEAFF
TRBD1 | TRBJ1-3 | TRBV13 | TGTGCCAGCAGCTCTTGGGACAGCTCTGGAAACACCATATATTTT | CASSSWDSSGNTIYF
- | TRBJ2-5 | TRBV5-1 | TGCGCCAGCTCAGAACAAGAGACCCAGTACTTC | CASSEQETQYF
TRBD1 | TRBJ2-5 | TRBV6-1 | TGTGCCAGCGGCCAAGAACAGGGGACCCAAGAGACCCAGTACTTC | CASGQEQGTQETQYF
TRBD1 | TRBJ1-2 | TRBV4-2 | TGTGCCAGCAGCCAAGAGGTTGTTCGTGGTTGGGACAGGGCGAAAAGTAACTATGGCTACACCTTC | CASSQEVVRGWDRAKSNYGYTF
- | TRBJ2-1 | TRBV4-3 | TGCGCCAGCAGCCAAGACTTAGACACCTACAATGAGCAGTTCTTC | CASSQDLDTYNEQFF
- | TRBJ2-1 | TRBV28 | TGTGCCAGCAGTTTGCCCCCGGCGGACTTCGATGAGCAGTTCTTC | CASSLPPADFDEQFF
TRBD1 | TRBJ1-2 | TRBV5-1 | TGCGCCAGCAGCGTCGACAGGGCACTGGGCTACACCTTC | CASSVDRALGYTF
TRBD1 | TRBJ2-2 | TRBV19 | TGTGCCAGTAGTAGCGGGACAGGAAACACCGGGGAGCTGTTTTTT | CASSSGTGNTGELFF
- | TRBJ2-3 | TRBV28 | TGTGCCAGCAGTTTCGGGGGAGCCGGGACAGATACGCAGTATTTT | CASSFGGAGTDTQYF
TRBD2 | TRBJ2-1 | TRBV19 | TGTGCCAGTAGGCCTATGGGAGGGGCATCCTACAATGAGCAGTTCTTC | CASRPMGGASYNEQFF
- | TRBJ2-7 | TRBV5-5 | TGTGCCAGCAGCCTACGATGGGGGAGGTACGAGCAGTACTTC | CASSLRWGRYEQYF
TRBD1 | TRBJ2-7 | TRBV19 | TGTGCCAGTAGTATTTTTGAAGGACAGGGTAACGAGCAGTACTTC | CASSIFEGQGNEQYF
TRBD1 | TRBJ1-2 | TRBV4-1 | TGCGCCAGCAGCCAAGGACAGGGGCGAGCCTATGGCTACACCTTC | CASSQGQGRAYGYTF
- | TRBJ1-3 | TRBV5-5 | TGTGCCAGCAGTTCCCTAAGGGGGAGAACTGGAAACACCATATATTTT | CASSSLRGRTGNTIYF
TRBD1 | TRBJ2-7 | TRBV5-1 | TGCGCCAGCAGCTTGAGTTCAGGGGGCGTAGCCTACGAGCAGTACTTC | CASSLSSGGVAYEQYF
- | TRBJ2-7 | TRBV7-9 | TGCGCCAGCAGCTTAGAGTCGGGCGAGCAGTACTTC | CASSLESGEQYF
TRBD1 | TRBJ2-5 | TRBV6-1 | TGTGCCAGCAGACGCCTGGGACAGGTGGAAGAGACCCAGTACTTC | CASRRLGQVEETQYF
TRBD2 | TRBJ2-2 | TRBV27 | TGTGCCAGCAGTTCAAGCGGGAGGGCCACCGGGGAGCTGTTTTTT | CASSSSGRATGELFF
- | TRBJ2-1 | TRBV27 | TGTGCCAGCACCCCAACGTTCCGGGTTCCCCCGGACTATGAGCAGTTCTTC | CASTPTFRVPPDYEQFF
TRBD1 | TRBJ1-2 | TRBV30 | TGTGCCTATTCAGGGGGCCGGGGCTACACCTTC | CAYSGGRGYTF
TRBD2 | TRBJ2-3 | TRBV5-4 | TGTGCCAGCAGCCTAGCGGGGCGGGAGGATACGCAGTATTTT | CASSLAGREDTQYF
TRBD1 | TRBJ2-2 | TRBV5-6 | TGTGCCAGCGGGGTTACCGGGACAGGGACCGGGGAGCTGTTTTTT | CASGVTGTGTGELFF
- | TRBJ2-1 | TRBV28 | TGTGCCAGCAGGTCCACGGGTGAGCAGTTCTTC | CASRSTGEQFF
- | TRBJ2-2 | TRBV6-6 | TGTGCCAGCAGCGTCGTCGGGGAGCTGTTTTTT | CASSVVGELFF
- | TRBJ2-7 | TRBV19 | TGTGCCAGTAGTATACAGGGTACTGCGGCCTCGGAGACCTACGAGCAGTACTTC | CASSIQGTAASETYEQYF
- | TRBJ1-1 | TRBV4-2 | TGTGCCAGCAGCCCTTTGACAGGCACTGAAGCTTTCTTT | CASSPLTGTEAFF